Presented here are 18 T cell receptor beta chains from one specimen sequenced in a study of PD-1 blockade in classical Hodgkin lymphoma. Each of the patients experienced relapse following autologous stem cell transplantation, and their brentuximab vedotin exposure differed. The protocol was immunoSEQ multiplex PCR, while the TCRdb copy is restricted to in-frame clones and leaves out a portion. The sample contains more than 15,000 clones, around 72% of which appear only once. Sequences were derived from peripheral blood mononuclear cells (PBMCs), sampled at baseline. Receptors were obtained from a human donor with classical Hodgkin lymphoma.

This clone was observed a few times. The rearrangement uses TRBV4-1 and TRBJ2-5; tentatively, D is TRBD1 (6 bases). Germline CDR1 MGHRA, CDR2 YSYEKL. Trimming cost V 4 bases and J 4 bases, with 10 bases left between them. The CDR3 has 13 residues. The DNA for the CDR3 is TGCGCCAGCAGCCCCAGGGGTCCAGAGACCCAGTACTTC. Residues: CASSPRGPETQYF.

This clone was counted between two and nine times. The rearrangement joins TRBV5-6 to TRBJ2-1; D call uncertain. V was cut by 5 bases and J by 0 bases, with 21 bases left in between. The length of the CDR3 is 18 residues. Germline V lookup: CDR1 SGHDT, CDR2 YYEEEE. In DNA, the CDR3 is TGTGCCAGCAGGGGCCCCCAAGGTGCGGAGAGCTCCTACAATGAGCAGTTCTTC. This gives the protein CASRGPQGAESSYNEQFF.

The rearrangement joins TRBV6-6 to TRBJ2-7, with a possible D match to TRBD2 (5 bases). Germline V CDR1 and CDR2: MNHNY, SVGAGI (reference sequence). This CDR3 region has 13 residues. V lost 10 bases, J lost 1 base, and 14 bases lay in between. The CDR3 bases are TGTGCCACAAAGCTAGGCGGGTCCTACGAGCAGTACTTC. Its protein is CATKLGGSYEQYF.

This clone came up a few times. V is TRBV10-2 and J is TRBJ1-1; D might be TRBD1 (6 bases). The CDR3 has 14 residues. Germline CDR1 WSHSY, CDR2 SAAADI. Trimming took 6 bases from V and 6 from J, leaving 17 bases between them. Written as DNA, the CDR3 is TGCGCCAGCAGGGGCCCTGGGGGGCTGGCTGAAGCTTTCTTT. It specifies CASRGPGGLAEAFF.

This chain connects TRBV5-1 to TRBJ2-1; D is possibly TRBD1 (5 bases). Trimming cost V 4 bases and J 0 bases, with 17 bases left between them. Per germline, CDR1 SGHRS and CDR2 YFSETQ. The CDR3 covers 17 residues. DNA of the CDR3: TGCGCCAGCAGCCCAGGTGGGGCGGAAAGCTCCTACAATGAGCAGTTCTTC. This gives the protein CASSPGGAESSYNEQFF.

This rearrangement joins TRBV18 to TRBJ1-5; 11 bases match TRBD1. The V gene end was trimmed by 3 bases and the J gene end by 6 bases; junction bases not matched to a gene: 7. Looked up from germline, CDR1 is KGHSH and CDR2 is LQKENI. The CDR3 loop spans 16 amino acids. This CDR3 reads CASSPPGQGDRQPQHF. The CDR3 region has the DNA TGTGCCAGCTCACCTCCGGGACAGGGGGATCGTCAGCCCCAGCATTTT.

The rearrangement uses TRBV20-1 and TRBJ2-7; no reliable D call. V was clipped by 3 bases and J by 6 bases, with 6 bases between them. Germline V gives CDR1 DFQATT, CDR2 SNEGSKA (reference sequence). The CDR3 contains 10 residues. The CDR3: CSASPSEQYF. The CDR3 DNA follows: TGCAGTGCTAGTCCGTCCGAGCAGTACTTC.

The chain recombines TRBV6-5 with TRBJ2-1; D perhaps matches TRBD2 (5 bases). The V and J ends lost 5 bases and 15 bases respectively, with 14 bases between them. The CDR3 extends over 11 amino acids. CDR1 MNHEY and CDR2 SVGAGI come from the germline V gene. The CDR3 sequence is CASSDRVRGFF. The CDR3 DNA is TGTGCCAGCAGTGACCGGGTCCGGGGGTTCTTC.

The chain joins TRBV6-5 to TRBJ2-7, with 10 bases matching TRBD2. Trimming removed 7 bases from V and 4 bases from J; junction bases left unmatched: 10. The CDR3 is made up of 15 amino acids. In germline, CDR1 is MNHEY, CDR2 SVGAGI. The CDR3 bases are TGTGCCAGCACCAATGCGGGACTAGCGAAGTACGAGCAGTACTTC. It specifies CASTNAGLAKYEQYF.

The chain recombines TRBV2 with TRBJ2-4; 7 bases agree with TRBD2. This CDR3 has 16 amino acids. After removal of 4 bases from V and 0 bases from J, the junction contained 6 bases not matched to a gene. Germline assignment: CDR1 SNHLY and CDR2 FYNNEI. The CDR3 DNA reads as TGTGCCAGCAGTGTTGAGGGAGGGGTAGCCAAAAACATTCAGTACTTC. Its translation: CASSVEGGVAKNIQYF.

V and J are TRBV4-1 and TRBJ1-4, with TRBD1 as a possible D gene (5 bases). The V gene lost 0 bases and the J gene lost 7 bases, with 12 bases spanning the gap. CDR3 size: 15 residues. Germline lookup yields CDR1 MGHRA and CDR2 YSYEKL. The CDR3 region is CASSQEWGFGEKLFF. In nucleotides, the CDR3 is TGCGCCAGCAGCCAAGAATGGGGGTTCGGTGAAAAACTGTTTTTT.

The J gene is TRBJ2-7, the V gene TRBV15, with TRBD2 identical over 8 bases. This CDR3 is built from 15 residues. The V segment lost 3 bases and the J segment 7 bases; nucleotides outside the gene matches: 11. CDR1 is LNHNV and CDR2 is YYDKDF in the germline V gene (reference sequence). The CDR3 here is CATSRVPGGPGEQYF. The CDR3, as DNA: TGTGCCACCAGCAGGGTACCGGGAGGGCCTGGGGAGCAGTACTTC.

This clone occurred a few times. The chain couples TRBV10-1 to TRBJ2-5, with 12 bases that match TRBD2. CDR3 length equals 14 residues. With 8 bases clipped from V and 2 bases from J, the junction kept 3 bases outside the gene matches. From germline, CDR1 is WNHNN and CDR2 SYGVQD (reference sequence). The CDR3 DNA reads as TGCGCCAGCCGACTAGCGGGGGAGCAAGAGACCCAGTACTTC. This translates into CASRLAGEQETQYF.

This clone is medium-sized (0.01 to 0.1%). The CDR3 DNA is TGTGCCAGCTCACCGACAGGGTTTTACAATGAGCAGTTCTTC. Protein product: CASSPTGFYNEQFF. The V gene is TRBV18, the J gene TRBJ2-1; 7 bases are a match to TRBD1. V gave up 3 bases and J gave up 4 bases; unmatched junction bases: 3. The germline V gene has CDR1 KGHSH and CDR2 LQKENI. The CDR3 consists of 14 residues.

This clone was counted a few times. The V call is TRBV10-3, the J call TRBJ2-2; TRBD1 matches at 9 bases. This CDR3 is built from 15 residues. The germline gives CDR1 ENHRY, CDR2 SYGVKD. V gave up 6 bases and J gave up 5 bases; unmatched junction bases: 7. The CDR3: CAISNRGQGTGELFF. CDR3 nucleotide sequence: TGTGCCATCAGCAACAGGGGGCAGGGGACCGGGGAGCTGTTTTTT.

This chain joins TRBV11-2 and TRBJ2-5; TRBD2 agrees at 8 bases. V dropped 1 base and J dropped 7; count of bases not matched to a gene: 8. The CDR3 consists of 15 residues. Germline CDR1 SGHAT, CDR2 FQNNGV. CDR3 residues: CASSLGDSGAPTQYF. The CDR3 DNA reads TGTGCCAGCAGCTTAGGGGATAGCGGGGCACCGACCCAGTACTTC.

The chain employs TRBV7-2 and TRBJ2-1, with D tentatively TRBD1 (5 bases). Germline values: CDR1 SGHTA, CDR2 FQGNSA. V was shortened by 2 bases and J by 9 bases, with 17 bases between the two germline ends. This CDR3 contains 15 residues. The CDR3 sequence: CASSLSPGHRFEQFF. The CDR3 nucleotides read TGTGCCAGCAGCTTAAGCCCCGGACACCGATTTGAGCAGTTCTTC. The full variable domain, its missing parts supplied by reference TRBV7-2 and TRBJ2-1, is GAGVSQSPSNKVTEKGKDVELRCDPISGHTALYWYRQSLGQGLEFLIYFQGNSAPDKSGLPSDRFSAERTGGSVSTLTIQRTQQEDSAVYLCASSLSPGHRFEQFFGPGTRLTVL.

The chain joins TRBV9 to TRBJ2-7; 8 nucleotides match TRBD2. Germline CDR1 is SGDLS and CDR2 is YYNGEE. The CDR3 totals 16 residues. Trimming at V came to 0 bases and at J to 2 bases, leaving 7 bases not matched to a gene. The CDR3 DNA follows: TGTGCCAGCAGCGTAGCTTCGAGCGGGGGTACCTACGAGCAGTACTTC. Protein: CASSVASSGGTYEQYF.